Listed below are T cell receptor beta chains from one sample, sequenced in a study of T cell repertoires in cytomegalovirus infection. Antigen specificity for these receptors is unknown. Via MiXCR, TCRdb re-called the reads, giving one row per CDR3 protein. This table holds 80,000 or so distinct CDR3 sequences, 35% to 45% found once. Sequences were derived from CD8+ T cells from cultured PBMCs, sampled from culture after CMV antigen stimulation. The receptor source for this set is a human donor in good health (CMV status not recorded). Some clones in this sample may be carry-over from other donors' samples. The CDR3 runs from the conserved cysteine through the conserved F or W. D genes are given only for firm matches. The size field is filled for only some rows; it gives once, few, many or a size class.

few,TRBV7-6,TRBJ2-7,TRBD1,TGTGCCAGCAGCCCCGGACAGGGTCCTGACGAGCAGTACTTC,CASSPGQGPDEQYF
many,TRBV7-2,TRBJ1-5,.,TGTGCCAGCAGCTTATGGGGCGGGGGGAATAGCAATCAGCCCCAGCATTTT,CASSLWGGGNSNQPQHF
.,TRBV7-6,TRBJ1-2,TRBD1,TGTGCCAGCAGCTTGGGACAGCTCCACTACACCTTC,CASSLGQLHYTF
few,TRBV7-6,TRBJ2-3,.,TGTGCCAGCAGCTTAGGGTTATTAGCGATGCCGGATACGCAGTATTTT,CASSLGLLAMPDTQYF
few,TRBV20-1,TRBJ2-5,.,TGCAGTGCTCAGGACCCCGATCAAGAGACCCAGTACTTC,CSAQDPDQETQYF
.,TRBV7-9,TRBJ1-1,.,TGTGCCAGCAGCTTAGGGGGAGGCCACAGGGAGGACACTGAAGCTTTCTTT,CASSLGGGHREDTEAFF
.,TRBV6-1,TRBJ1-5,.,TGTGCCAGCAGAGAACCGGGCCCCAATCAGCCCCAGCATTTT,CASREPGPNQPQHF
few,TRBV4-3,TRBJ1-1,.,TGCGCCAGCAGCCAAGATAGGGTTCCTAGCACTGAAGCTTTCTTT,CASSQDRVPSTEAFF
.,TRBV7-2,TRBJ1-1,.,TGTGCCAGCAGCCCCAGGGGTGTTGAAGCTTTCTTT,CASSPRGVEAFF
.,TRBV27,TRBJ2-7,TRBD1,TGTGCCAGCAGTAGGGGGGGACAGGGGACCGAGCAGTACTTC,CASSRGGQGTEQYF
.,TRBV6-6,TRBJ1-1,.,TGTGCCAGCAACGACACTGAAGCTTTCTTT,CASNDTEAFF
.,TRBV4-1,TRBJ2-7,.,TGCGCCAGCAGCCAAGAGACAAAAGAGGACGAGCAGTACTTC,CASSQETKEDEQYF
few,TRBV4-1,TRBJ1-1,.,TGCGCCAGCAGCCAAGATCCGGGGACAATAAGCACTGAAGCTTTCTTT,CASSQDPGTISTEAFF
.,TRBV7-6,TRBJ2-1,.,TGTGCCAGCAGCCCCGAGGGTTCTGGGCTCAGTGAGCAGTTCTTC,CASSPEGSGLSEQFF
.,TRBV4-1,TRBJ2-2,.,TGCGCCAGCAGCTTAACAGGAGAGGGGGAGCTGTTTTTT,CASSLTGEGELFF
few,TRBV7-2,TRBJ2-7,.,TGTGCCAGCAGCTTCTTGGAGGGGGGGCCGTACGAGCAGTACTTC,CASSFLEGGPYEQYF
.,TRBV18,TRBJ2-7,.,TGTGCCAGCTCACCGAACAATTACGAGCAGTACTTC,CASSPNNYEQYF
.,TRBV4-1,TRBJ1-3,.,TGCGCCAGCAGCCAAGTTCTTTACGGCTCTGGAAACACCATATATTTT,CASSQVLYGSGNTIYF
few,TRBV7-6,TRBJ2-4,TRBD2,TGTGCCAGCAGCTTAGCTGGCGGGGGGAGCATTCAGTACTTC,CASSLAGGGSIQYF
.,TRBV6-2/TRBV6-3,TRBJ1-5,.,TGTGCCAGCAGACGGACAGTAGGTCAGCCCCAGCATTTT,CASRRTVGQPQHF
many,TRBV11-1,TRBJ2-1,.,TGTGCCAGCAGCCCTGGACACCTCAGCTCCTACAATGAGCAGTTCTTC,CASSPGHLSSYNEQFF
few,TRBV7-9,TRBJ2-3,.,TGTGCCAGCAGCCGTGACAGGGATACGCAGTATTTT,CASSRDRDTQYF
.,TRBV7-6,TRBJ2-7,.,TGTGCCAGCAGCTCCATTGACATGGGGGGCGAGCAGTACTTC,CASSSIDMGGEQYF
.,TRBV5-4,TRBJ2-1,.,TGTGCCAGCAGCTTGGGAGATTACAATGAGCAGTTCTTC,CASSLGDYNEQFF
few,TRBV7-6,TRBJ1-4,.,TGTGCCAGCAGCATTTCGACAGGATTCAATGAAAAACTGTTTTTT,CASSISTGFNEKLFF
.,TRBV27,TRBJ2-7,.,TGTGCCAGCAGTCCAACAGGCTCCTACGATCAGCAGTACTTC,CASSPTGSYDQQYF
.,TRBV7-6,TRBJ2-3,.,TGTGCCAGCAGCTTAGATTCGGGTAGAGATACGCAGTATTTT,CASSLDSGRDTQYF
.,TRBV5-6,TRBJ1-2,.,TGTGCCAGCAGCTCAGAAGGCTCGACAGGACCCTTTTATGGCTACACCTTC,CASSSEGSTGPFYGYTF
.,TRBV6-5,TRBJ2-5,TRBD1,TGTGCCAGCAGTTACTCCTCACAGGGGGGCCAAGAGACCCAGTACTTC,CASSYSSQGGQETQYF
.,TRBV28,TRBJ2-7,.,TGTGCCAGCAAGGAGCAGGGGCGCTCCTACGAGCAGTACTTC,CASKEQGRSYEQYF
.,TRBV27,TRBJ2-7,.,TGTGCCAGCAGTGGGGGCGGGAGCTCCTACGAGCAGTACTTC,CASSGGGSSYEQYF
.,TRBV10-3,TRBJ1-2,.,TGTGCCATCAGTGCCGAAGGATCCCCCTATGGCTACACCTTC,CAISAEGSPYGYTF
.,TRBV19,TRBJ2-7,.,TGTGCCAGTAGTATAACGGGACACCCGAACTACGAGCAGTACTTC,CASSITGHPNYEQYF
.,TRBV2,TRBJ1-2,TRBD1,TGTGCCAGCAGTAATTCCGAGACAGGGTGGCACACCTTC,CASSNSETGWHTF
.,TRBV6-1,TRBJ1-1,.,TGTGCCAGCAGCGATCTTACAGGGCGATACACTGAAGCTTTCTTT,CASSDLTGRYTEAFF
.,TRBV7-9,TRBJ1-4,.,TGTGCCAGCAGCACAGACAGAGTGTTTAATGAAAAACTGTTTTTT,CASSTDRVFNEKLFF
few,TRBV6-2/TRBV6-3,TRBJ2-6,.,TGTGCCAGCAGCCCCCCCCGAGCGGCGGACGGGGCCAACGTCCTGACTTTC,CASSPPRAADGANVLTF
.,TRBV7-9,TRBJ1-5,.,TGTGCCAGCAGCTCCCTGGTTTCGAATCAGCCCCAGCATTTT,CASSSLVSNQPQHF
.,TRBV6-2/TRBV6-3,TRBJ1-1,TRBD1,TGTGCCAGCAGGCGGCCGGGACAGATGAACACTGAAGCTTTCTTT,CASRRPGQMNTEAFF
few,TRBV2,TRBJ2-1,.,TGTGCCAGCAGTGAGGCGGGTTACAATGAGCAGTTCTTC,CASSEAGYNEQFF
.,TRBV4-1,TRBJ2-3,TRBD2,TGCGCCAGCAGCCAAGATGGGGGGGGGACAGATACGCAGTATTTT,CASSQDGGGTDTQYF
.,TRBV5-3,TRBJ2-5,.,TGTGCCAGAAGCTTATCAACCCGCAGGGGCCAACTAATCTTC,CARSLSTRRGQLIF
few,TRBV20-1,TRBJ2-7,.,TGCAGTGCTAGAGGACGATGGACTACCTACGAGCAGTACTTC,CSARGRWTTYEQYF
.,TRBV20-1,TRBJ2-3,TRBD2,TGCAGTGCGACTAGCGGGGACGGCCCAGATACGCAGTATTTT,CSATSGDGPDTQYF
.,TRBV15,TRBJ2-7,.,TGTGCCACCAGCAAATCTCGGGAATCCCTCTACGAGCAGTACTTC,CATSKSRESLYEQYF
few,TRBV19,TRBJ1-1,.,TGTGCCAGTAGTATGTACACTGAAGCTTTCTTT,CASSMYTEAFF
.,TRBV2,TRBJ1-1,.,TGTGCCAGCAGTGAGAGGGGATTGAACACTGAAGCTTTCTTT,CASSERGLNTEAFF
.,TRBV7-6,TRBJ1-6,TRBD1,TGTGCCAGCAGCCTCACGGGGGACAGAACCAATTCACCCCTCCACTTT,CASSLTGDRTNSPLHF
.,TRBV9,TRBJ2-3,.,TGTGCCAGCAGCGTAGATTGGACAGTACAAACAGATACGCAGTATTTT,CASSVDWTVQTDTQYF
.,TRBV6-4,TRBJ2-1,TRBD1,TGTGCCAGCAGCTCCGGGACAGGGGGGGTCGATGAGCAGTTCTTC,CASSSGTGGVDEQFF
few,TRBV4-3,TRBJ2-1,.,TGCGCCAGCAGCCAAGCCTTATTGGACTACCGTTACAATGAGCAGTTCTTC,CASSQALLDYRYNEQFF
.,TRBV27,TRBJ2-7,TRBD2,TGTGCCAGCAGTTCTACTAGCGGGGTTCATGGGCAGTACTTC,CASSSTSGVHGQYF
few,TRBV12-3/TRBV12-4,TRBJ1-2,.,TGTGCCAGCAGTTTAGGCGACGGCTACACCTTC,CASSLGDGYTF